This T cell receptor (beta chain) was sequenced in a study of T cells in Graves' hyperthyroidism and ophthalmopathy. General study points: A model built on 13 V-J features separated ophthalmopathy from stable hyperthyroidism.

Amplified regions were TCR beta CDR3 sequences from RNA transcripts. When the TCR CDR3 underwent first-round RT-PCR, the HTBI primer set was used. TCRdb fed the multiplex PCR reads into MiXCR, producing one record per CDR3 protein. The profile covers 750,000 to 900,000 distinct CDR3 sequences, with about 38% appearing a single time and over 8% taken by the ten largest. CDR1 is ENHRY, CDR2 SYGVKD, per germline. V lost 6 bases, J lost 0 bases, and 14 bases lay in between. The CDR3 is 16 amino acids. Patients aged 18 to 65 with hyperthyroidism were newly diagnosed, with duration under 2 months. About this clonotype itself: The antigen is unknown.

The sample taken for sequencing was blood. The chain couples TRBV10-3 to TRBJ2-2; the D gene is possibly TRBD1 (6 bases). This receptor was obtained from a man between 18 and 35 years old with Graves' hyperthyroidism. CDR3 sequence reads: CAISRQANSNTGELFF. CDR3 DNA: TGTGCCATCAGCCGACAGGCCAACTCGAACACCGGGGAGCTGTTTTTT.